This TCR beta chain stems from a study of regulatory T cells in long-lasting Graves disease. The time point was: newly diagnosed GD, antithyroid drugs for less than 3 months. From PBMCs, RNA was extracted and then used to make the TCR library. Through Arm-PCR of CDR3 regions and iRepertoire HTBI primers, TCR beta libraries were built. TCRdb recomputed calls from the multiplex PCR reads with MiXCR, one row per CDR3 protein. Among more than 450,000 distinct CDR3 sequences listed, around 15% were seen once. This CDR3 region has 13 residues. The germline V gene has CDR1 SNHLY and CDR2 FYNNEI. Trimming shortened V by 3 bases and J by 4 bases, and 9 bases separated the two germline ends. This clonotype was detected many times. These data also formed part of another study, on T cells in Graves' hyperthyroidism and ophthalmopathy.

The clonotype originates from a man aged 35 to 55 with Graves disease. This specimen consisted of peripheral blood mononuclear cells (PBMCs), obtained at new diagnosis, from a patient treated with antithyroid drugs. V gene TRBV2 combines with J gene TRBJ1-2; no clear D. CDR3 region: CASSDRQPYGYTF. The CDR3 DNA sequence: TGTGCCAGCAGTGATAGGCAGCCCTATGGCTACACCTTC.